This paragraph reports one TCR beta chain. The entry originates in a study of control samples from healthy donors and cancer patients. Trimming stripped 4 bases from V and 2 bases from J, with 12 bases between. Germline loops: CDR1 LGHDT, CDR2 YNNKEL (reference sequence). This CDR3 has 15 amino acids. TCRdb's copy holds only in-frame clones and misses some; the assay was immunoSEQ multiplex PCR. The table has 120,000 to 150,000 clones, around nine tenths seen once; the top ten hold approximately 9%. The material sequenced was blood. The V call is TRBV3-1 (or the pseudogene TRBV3-2), the J call TRBJ1-3; the D gene is possibly TRBD1 (6 bases). This TCR was recovered from a woman in her 30s in good health. CDR3 sequence (DNA): TGTGCCAGCAGCCGTATACAGGGACCTGGAAACACCATATATTTT. Protein: CASSRIQGPGNTIYF.